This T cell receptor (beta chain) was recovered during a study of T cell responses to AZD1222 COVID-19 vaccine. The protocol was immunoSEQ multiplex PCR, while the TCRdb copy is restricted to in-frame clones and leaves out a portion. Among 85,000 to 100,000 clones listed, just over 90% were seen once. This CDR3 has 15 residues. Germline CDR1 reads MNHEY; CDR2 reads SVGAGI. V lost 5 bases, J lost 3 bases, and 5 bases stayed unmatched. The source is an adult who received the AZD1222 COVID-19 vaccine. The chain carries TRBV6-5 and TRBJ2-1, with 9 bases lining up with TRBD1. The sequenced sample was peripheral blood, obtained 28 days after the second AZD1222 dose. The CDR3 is CASSPTGGFYNEQFF. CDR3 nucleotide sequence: TGTGCCAGCAGTCCGACAGGGGGATTCTACAATGAGCAGTTCTTC.